This T cell receptor beta chain was profiled in a study of T cells in localized non-small cell lung cancer. Points from the study as a whole: The greatest T cell clonality was found in uninvolved adjacent lung (higher than in tumor). There were a median around 57 of the top 100 tumor clones appearing in adjacent lung. Heterogeneity is still possible, as just one tumor region was sequenced. A denser population of T cells in blood accompanied longer overall survival.

The CDR3 is 14 amino acids. V gave up 4 bases and J gave up 0 bases, with 9 bases separating them. Germline lookup yields CDR1 MNHEY and CDR2 SMNVEV (reference sequence). Profiling relied on immunoSEQ multiplex PCR, and the TCRdb table lists in-frame clones only, not all of them. The sample has 30,000 to 45,000 clones, roughly 88% seen once. Note on this clone: Its antigen is as yet unknown.

This rearrangement joins TRBV27 to TRBJ1-1; D is undetermined. Here the sequenced sample was peripheral blood, taken before any cancer treatment. The receptor was isolated from a woman aged 40-75 years with stage I lung adenocarcinoma. The CDR3 region has the DNA TGTGCCAGCAGTTCCACAGTGATGAACACTGAAGCTTTCTTT. Protein sequence: CASSSTVMNTEAFF.